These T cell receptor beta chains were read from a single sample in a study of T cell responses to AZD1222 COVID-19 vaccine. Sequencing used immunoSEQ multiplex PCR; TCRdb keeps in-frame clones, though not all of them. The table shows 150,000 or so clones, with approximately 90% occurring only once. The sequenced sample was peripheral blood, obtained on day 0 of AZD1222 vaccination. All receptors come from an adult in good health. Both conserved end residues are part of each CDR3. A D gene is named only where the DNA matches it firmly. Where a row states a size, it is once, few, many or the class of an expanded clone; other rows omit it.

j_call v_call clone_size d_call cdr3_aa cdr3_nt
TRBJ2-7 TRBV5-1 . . CASSLEQGYEQYF TGCGCCAGCAGCTTGGAACAGGGCTACGAGCAGTACTTC
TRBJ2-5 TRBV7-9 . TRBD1 CASSRNGDRQETQYF TGTGCCAGCAGCCGCAATGGGGACAGGCAAGAGACCCAGTACTTC
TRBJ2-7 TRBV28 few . CASSLSGTRGYEQYF TGTGCCAGCAGTTTGTCCGGGACAAGGGGCTACGAGCAGTACTTC
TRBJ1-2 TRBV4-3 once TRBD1 CASSQVTGVTYGYTF TGCGCCAGCAGCCAGGTGACAGGGGTAACCTATGGCTACACCTTC
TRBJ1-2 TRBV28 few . CASSSQGGLPNYGYTF TGTGCCAGCAGTAGCCAAGGCGGACTCCCTAACTATGGCTACACCTTC
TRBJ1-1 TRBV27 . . CASSYPATVRRTEAFF TGTGCCAGCAGTTACCCCGCCACAGTTAGACGTACTGAAGCTTTCTTT
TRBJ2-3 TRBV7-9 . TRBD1 CASSSDRGRETQYF TGTGCCAGCAGTTCGGACAGGGGAAGGGAGACGCAGTATTTT
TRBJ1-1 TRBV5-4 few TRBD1 CASSGTGYTEAFF TGTGCCAGCAGCGGGACAGGGTACACTGAAGCTTTCTTT
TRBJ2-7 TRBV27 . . CASSFRGAEQYF TGTGCCAGCAGTTTTAGGGGGGCTGAGCAGTACTTC
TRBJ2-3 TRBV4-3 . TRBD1 CASSQEAGQGADTQYF TGCGCCAGCAGCCAAGAAGCGGGACAGGGGGCAGATACGCAGTATTTT
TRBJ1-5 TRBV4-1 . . CASSQGVVGINQPQHF TGCGCCAGCAGCCAGGGGGTCGTGGGAATCAATCAGCCCCAGCATTTT
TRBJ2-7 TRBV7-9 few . CASSLLNEQYF TGTGCCAGCAGCTTATTAAACGAGCAGTACTTC
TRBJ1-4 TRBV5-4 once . CASSAGQINEKLFF TGTGCCAGCAGCGCCGGACAGATAAATGAAAAACTGTTTTTT
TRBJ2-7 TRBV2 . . CASTPRSQIYEQYF TGTGCCAGCACTCCTAGAAGTCAAATCTACGAGCAGTACTTC
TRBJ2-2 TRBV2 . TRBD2 CASSEWLAGATGELFF TGTGCCAGCAGTGAATGGCTAGCGGGGGCTACCGGGGAGCTGTTTTTT
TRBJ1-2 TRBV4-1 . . CASSQDQVGVNYGYTF TGCGCCAGCAGCCAAGATCAAGTCGGGGTTAACTATGGCTACACCTTC
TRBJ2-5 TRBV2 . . CAGSRQEETQYF TGTGCCGGATCACGACAGGAAGAGACCCAGTACTTC
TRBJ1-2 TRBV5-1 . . CASSSGAGGLYGYTF TGCGCCAGCAGCTCCGGGGCCGGAGGGCTCTATGGCTACACCTTC
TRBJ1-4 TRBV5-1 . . CASSFIGGTNEKLFF TGCGCCAGCAGCTTTATAGGGGGAACTAATGAAAAACTGTTTTTT
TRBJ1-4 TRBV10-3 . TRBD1 CAISESQGGPLGVFF TGTGCCATCAGTGAATCTCAGGGGGGCCCCCTTGGGGTGTTTTTT
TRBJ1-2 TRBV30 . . CAWSVAANYGYTF TGTGCCTGGAGTGTAGCAGCTAACTATGGCTACACCTTC
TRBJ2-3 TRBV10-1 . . CASRGPGTDTQYF TGCGCCAGCAGGGGGCCAGGCACAGATACGCAGTATTTT
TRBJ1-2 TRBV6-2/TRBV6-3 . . CASSAYGTPTYGYTF TGTGCCAGCAGTGCCTACGGGACCCCAACCTATGGCTACACCTTC
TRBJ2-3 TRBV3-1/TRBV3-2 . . CASSLKWARSGDTQYF TGTGCCAGCAGCCTTAAGTGGGCGCGATCCGGCGATACGCAGTATTTT
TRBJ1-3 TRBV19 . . CASSRAGGASGNTIYF TGTGCCAGTAGTAGAGCGGGGGGCGCTTCTGGAAACACCATATATTTT
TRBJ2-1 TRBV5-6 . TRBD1 CASSLAGTGGRNEQFF TGTGCCAGCAGCTTGGCCGGGACAGGGGGCCGGAATGAGCAGTTCTTC